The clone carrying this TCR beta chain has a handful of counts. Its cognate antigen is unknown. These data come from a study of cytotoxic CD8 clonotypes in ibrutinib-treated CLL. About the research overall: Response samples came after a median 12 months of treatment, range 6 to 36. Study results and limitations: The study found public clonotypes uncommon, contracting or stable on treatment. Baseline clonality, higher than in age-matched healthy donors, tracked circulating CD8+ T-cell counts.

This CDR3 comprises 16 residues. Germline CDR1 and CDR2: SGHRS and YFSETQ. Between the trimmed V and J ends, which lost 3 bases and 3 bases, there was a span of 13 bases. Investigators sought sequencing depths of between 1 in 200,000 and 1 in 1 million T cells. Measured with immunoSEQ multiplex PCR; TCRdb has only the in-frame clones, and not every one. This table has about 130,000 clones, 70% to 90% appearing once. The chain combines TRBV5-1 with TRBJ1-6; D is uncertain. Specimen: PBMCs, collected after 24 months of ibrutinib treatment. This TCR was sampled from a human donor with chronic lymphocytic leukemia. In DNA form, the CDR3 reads TGCGCCAGCAGCTCGATCGAGCTAGTCTATAATTCACCCCTCCACTTT. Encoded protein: CASSSIELVYNSPLHF.